This TCR beta chain was obtained from a study of molecular identifiers for immune sequencing clone quantification. TCRdb called the PCR reads again in MiXCR, with one record for every CDR3 protein. This sample has just under 650,000 distinct CDR3 sequences, with about 20% found just once. Details on this clonotype: Given a much more abundant clone one base away, this may be a read error.

The junction had 16 bases not matched to a gene; V was cut back by 4 bases and J by 4 bases. In germline, CDR1 is MGHRA, CDR2 YSYEKL. The length of the CDR3 is 17 residues. The chain couples TRBV4-1 to TRBJ2-7; 7 bases agree with TRBD1. Sequenced material: naive CD8+ T cells from blood, with Jurkat cell RNA spiked in. Subset specified: FACS-sorted CD8+CD4-CCR7+CD45RA+ naive T cells. The clonotype comes from a human donor in good health. Some libraries in this study had Jurkat cell RNA spiked in. Written as DNA, the CDR3 is TGCGCCAGCAGCCGAGATCAGGGGGACGCCTCCTTTTACGAGCAGTACTTC. This encodes CASSRDQGDASFYEQYF.